Listed below are T cell receptor beta chains from one sample, sequenced in a study of blood T cell repertoires in COVID-19. TCRdb keeps only in-frame clones here, not all; method: immunoSEQ multiplex PCR. The sample carries around 140,000 clones, roughly 88% recorded once. Sequencing was performed on peripheral blood. The receptors originated from a woman between 50 and 59 years old with acute or convalescent COVID-19. Both conserved end residues are part of each CDR3. Fields, in order: V gene, CDR3 protein.

v_gene: TRBV9
CDR3aa: CASSVQPAGTFSGANVLTF

v_gene: TRBV5-4
CDR3aa: CASSLVGTGNYEQYF

v_gene: TRBV27
CDR3aa: CASSSGVAGATTDTQYF

v_gene: TRBV19
CDR3aa: CASSIGRQGHTEAFF

v_gene: TRBV29-1
CDR3aa: CSVTTGNYEQYF

v_gene: TRBV5-1
CDR3aa: CASSSSGRENTGELFF

v_gene: TRBV6-6
CDR3aa: CATRTPGSYEQYF

v_gene: TRBV10-1
CDR3aa: CASSDKRGEGHEQYF

v_gene: TRBV19
CDR3aa: CASSIQGDSPLHF

v_gene: TRBV7-9
CDR3aa: CASSLETQYNEQFF

v_gene: TRBV7-2
CDR3aa: CASSLYSLGQHGYTF

v_gene: TRBV19
CDR3aa: CASSNQGARLDQPQHF

v_gene: TRBV7-8
CDR3aa: CASSLSRSGRADTQYF

v_gene: TRBV24-1
CDR3aa: CATSDSTRDIGYTF

v_gene: TRBV9
CDR3aa: CASSVVEANEQFF

v_gene: TRBV6-1
CDR3aa: CASSEIAGDTPLHF

v_gene: TRBV11-1
CDR3aa: CASSLEEDQPQHF